This T cell receptor (beta chain) was profiled in a study of CD8+CD57+ T cells in acquired aplastic anemia. The wider study: Average DNA yield from sorted CD4+ and CD8+ cells was about 3 ug.

To note about this clonotype: Antigen specificity is unknown.

Genomic DNA served as template for TCR beta VDJ and CDR3 profiling. TCRdb used MiXCR to reprocess the reads, holding one entry per CDR3 protein. This sample carries 250,000 to 300,000 distinct CDR3 sequences, about 56% of them seen once, and the ten largest clones take around 7.6%. Study-level findings and limits: Common to patients and controls were roughly 30 CD8+ CDR3 sequences. Patients did not significantly differ from controls in CD8+ Simpson's diversity.

The CDR3 length is 15 residues. In germline, CDR1 is SGHAT, CDR2 FQNNGV. V lost 0 bases and J lost 0, with 9 bases in between. Sequenced material: sorted CD4+, CD8+, or CD8+CD57+ T cells (not recorded which) from PBMCs. This chain joins TRBV11-2 and TRBJ2-7; possibly TRBD1 for D (5 bases). This clonotype was sampled from a human donor with severe aplastic anemia or a healthy control (not recorded which). This chain's CDR3 is CASSLDMGPSYEQYF. The CDR3 DNA sequence: TGTGCCAGCAGCTTAGATATGGGGCCCTCCTACGAGCAGTACTTC.